The sequence of this T cell receptor beta chain was determined in a study of CD4 T cells in relation to SARS-CoV-2 and coronaviruses. The repertoire was sequenced with immunoSEQ multiplex PCR; TCRdb's copy has only in-frame clones and lacks some. The sample comprises approximately 20,000 clones, 70% to 80% of which are singletons, and around a sixth rests with the top ten. The germline V and J ends were trimmed by 1 base and 7 bases, with 16 bases remaining between them. Per germline, CDR1 GTSNPN and CDR2 SVGIG (reference sequence). The CDR3 contains 14 residues. A note on this clone: The antigen is undetermined.

Unexposed donor CD4+ T cells date from about 2011-2018, before the COVID-19 pandemic. CD4+ T cells were isolated from the cells after around 11 days of culture. The sequence came from a human donor in good health. Sequenced sample: CD4+ T cells from PBMCs, cultured in vitro. The gene calls are TRBV30 and TRBJ1-1, with a weak D call TRBD1 (6 bases). The chain's CDR3 is CAWSAPTGFGEAFF. The CDR3 DNA follows: TGTGCCTGGAGTGCCCCCACAGGGTTCGGTGAAGCTTTCTTT.